Given below is one T cell receptor (beta chain) in context. The repertoire was sequenced with immunoSEQ multiplex PCR; TCRdb's copy has only in-frame clones and lacks some. Of under 85,000 clones in the sample, about 97% were seen once. The sample originates from a study of technical replicates of blood from several donors. The CDR3 sequence is 16 residues long. Germline-derived CDR1 and CDR2 are SGHRS and YFSETQ. With 5 bases clipped from V and 0 bases from J, the junction kept 10 bases outside the gene matches. The TCR sequence derives from a human donor in good health. The V and J genes are TRBV5-1 and TRBJ1-1; 7 bases are shared with TRBD1. Sample: T cells isolated from PBMCs. The CDR3 nucleotides read TGCGCCAGCAGTCGGACAGGAAACTTCATGAACACTGAAGCTTTCTTT. Its protein is CASSRTGNFMNTEAFF.